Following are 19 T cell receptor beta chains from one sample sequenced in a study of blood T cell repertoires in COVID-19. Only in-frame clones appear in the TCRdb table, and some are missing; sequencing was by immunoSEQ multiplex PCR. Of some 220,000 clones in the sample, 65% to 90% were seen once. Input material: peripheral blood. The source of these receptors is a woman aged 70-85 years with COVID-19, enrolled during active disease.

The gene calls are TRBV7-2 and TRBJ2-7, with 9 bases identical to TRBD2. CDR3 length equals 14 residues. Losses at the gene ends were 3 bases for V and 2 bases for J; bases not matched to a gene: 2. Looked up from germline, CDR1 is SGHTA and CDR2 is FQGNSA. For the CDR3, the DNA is TGTGCCAGCAGCTTGCGCGGGAGGGCCTACGAGCAGTACTTC. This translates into CASSLRGRAYEQYF.

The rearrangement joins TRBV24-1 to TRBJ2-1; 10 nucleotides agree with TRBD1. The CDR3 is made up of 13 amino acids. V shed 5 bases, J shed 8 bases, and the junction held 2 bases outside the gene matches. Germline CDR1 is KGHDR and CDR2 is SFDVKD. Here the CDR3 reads CATSGDRGYEQFF. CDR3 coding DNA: TGTGCCACCAGTGGGGACAGGGGCTATGAGCAGTTCTTC.

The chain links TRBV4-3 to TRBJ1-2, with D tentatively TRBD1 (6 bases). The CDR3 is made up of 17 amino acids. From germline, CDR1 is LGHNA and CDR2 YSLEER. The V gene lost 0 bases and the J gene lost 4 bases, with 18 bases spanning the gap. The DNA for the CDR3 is TGCGCCAGCAGCCAAGATGGGGGCGGGGGCGGGCGCTATGGCTACACCTTC. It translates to CASSQDGGGGGRYGYTF.

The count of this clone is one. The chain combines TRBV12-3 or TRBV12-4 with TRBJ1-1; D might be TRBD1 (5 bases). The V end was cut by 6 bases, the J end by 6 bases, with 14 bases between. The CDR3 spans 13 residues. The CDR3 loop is CASSRTGQPEAFF. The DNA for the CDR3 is TGTGCCAGCAGCAGAACAGGTCAACCTGAAGCTTTCTTT.

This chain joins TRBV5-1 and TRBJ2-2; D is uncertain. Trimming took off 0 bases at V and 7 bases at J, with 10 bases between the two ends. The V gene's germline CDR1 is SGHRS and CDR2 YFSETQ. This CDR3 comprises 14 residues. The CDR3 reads CASSLALSYGELFF. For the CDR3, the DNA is TGCGCCAGCAGCTTGGCTCTTAGTTACGGGGAGCTGTTTTTT.

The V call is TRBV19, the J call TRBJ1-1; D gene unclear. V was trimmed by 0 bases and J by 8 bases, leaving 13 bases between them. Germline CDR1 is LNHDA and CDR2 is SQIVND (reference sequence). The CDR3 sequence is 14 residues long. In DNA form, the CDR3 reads TGTGCCAGTAGTATAGAACAACCGGCCAGGGAAGCTTTCTTT. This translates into CASSIEQPAREAFF. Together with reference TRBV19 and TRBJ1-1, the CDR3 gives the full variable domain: DGGITQSPKYLFRKEGQNVTLSCEQNLNHDAMYWYRQDPGQGLRLIYYSQIVNDFQKGDIAEGYSVSREKKESFPLTVTSAQKNPTAFYLCASSIEQPAREAFFGQGTRLTVV.

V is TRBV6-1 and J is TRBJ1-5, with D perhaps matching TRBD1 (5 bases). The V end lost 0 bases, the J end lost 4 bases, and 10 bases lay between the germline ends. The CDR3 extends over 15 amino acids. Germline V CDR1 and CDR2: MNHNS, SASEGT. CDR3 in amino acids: CASSEASGLNQPQHF. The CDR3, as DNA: TGTGCCAGCAGTGAAGCTTCAGGGTTAAATCAGCCCCAGCATTTT.

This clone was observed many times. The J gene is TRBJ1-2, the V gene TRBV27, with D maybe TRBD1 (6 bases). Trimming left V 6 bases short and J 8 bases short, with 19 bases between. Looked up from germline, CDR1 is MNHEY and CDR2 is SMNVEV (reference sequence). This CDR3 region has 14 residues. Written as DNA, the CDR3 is TGTGCCAGCAGGGCACGGGGGGCGCCGGACGGCTACACCTTC. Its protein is CASRARGAPDGYTF.

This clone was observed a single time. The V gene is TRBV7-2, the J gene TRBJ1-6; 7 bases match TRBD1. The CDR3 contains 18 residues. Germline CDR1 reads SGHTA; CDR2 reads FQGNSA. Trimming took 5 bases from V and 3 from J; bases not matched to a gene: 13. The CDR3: CASSPMGQTTNYNSPLHF. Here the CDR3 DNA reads TGTGCCAGCAGCCCCATGGGACAGACGACAAACTATAATTCACCCCTCCACTTT.

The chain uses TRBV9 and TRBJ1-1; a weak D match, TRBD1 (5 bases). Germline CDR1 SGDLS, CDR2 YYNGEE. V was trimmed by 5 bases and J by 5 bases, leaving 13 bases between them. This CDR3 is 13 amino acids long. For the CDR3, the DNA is TGTGCCAGCAGGGACGGGGGAGGTACTGAAGCTTTCTTT. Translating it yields CASRDGGGTEAFF.

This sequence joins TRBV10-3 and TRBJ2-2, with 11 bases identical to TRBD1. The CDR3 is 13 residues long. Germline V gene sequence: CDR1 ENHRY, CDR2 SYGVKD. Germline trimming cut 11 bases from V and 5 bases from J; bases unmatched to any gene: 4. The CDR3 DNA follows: TGTGCCGTCGGACAGGGGGCAACCGGGGAGCTGTTTTTT. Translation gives CAVGQGATGELFF.

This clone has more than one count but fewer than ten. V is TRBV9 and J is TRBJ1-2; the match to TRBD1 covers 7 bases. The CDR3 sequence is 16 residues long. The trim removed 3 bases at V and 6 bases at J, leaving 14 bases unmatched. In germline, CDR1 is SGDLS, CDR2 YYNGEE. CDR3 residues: CASSARTGGTGHGYTF. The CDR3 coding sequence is TGTGCCAGCAGCGCGAGGACAGGCGGGACGGGACATGGCTACACCTTC.

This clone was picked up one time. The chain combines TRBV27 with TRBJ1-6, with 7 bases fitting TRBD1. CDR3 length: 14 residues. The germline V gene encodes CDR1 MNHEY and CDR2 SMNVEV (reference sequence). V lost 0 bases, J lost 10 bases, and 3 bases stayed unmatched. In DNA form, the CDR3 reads TGTGCCAGCAGTTTATCGCAGGGGGACTCACCCCTCCACTTT. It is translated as CASSLSQGDSPLHF.

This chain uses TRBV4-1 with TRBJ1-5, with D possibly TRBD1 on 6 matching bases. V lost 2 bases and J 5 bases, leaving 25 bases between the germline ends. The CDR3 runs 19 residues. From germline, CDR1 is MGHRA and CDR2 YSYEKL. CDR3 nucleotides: TGCGCCAGCAGCCAAAAGCCAGGGGACCGCCCGATACCCGATCAGCCCCAGCATTTT. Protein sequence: CASSQKPGDRPIPDQPQHF.

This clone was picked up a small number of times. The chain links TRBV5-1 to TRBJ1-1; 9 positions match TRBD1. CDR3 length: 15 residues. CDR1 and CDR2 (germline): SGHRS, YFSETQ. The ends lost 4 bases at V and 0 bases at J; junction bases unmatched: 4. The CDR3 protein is CASSDRGGMNTEAFF. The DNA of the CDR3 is TGCGCCAGCAGCGACAGGGGGGGTATGAACACTGAAGCTTTCTTT.

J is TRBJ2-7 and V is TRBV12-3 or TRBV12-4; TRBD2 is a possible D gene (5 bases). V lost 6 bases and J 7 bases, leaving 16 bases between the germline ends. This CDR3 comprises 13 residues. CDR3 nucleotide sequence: TGTGCCAGCAGACCCGTCCGGGGTATGGAGCAGTACTTC. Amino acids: CASRPVRGMEQYF.

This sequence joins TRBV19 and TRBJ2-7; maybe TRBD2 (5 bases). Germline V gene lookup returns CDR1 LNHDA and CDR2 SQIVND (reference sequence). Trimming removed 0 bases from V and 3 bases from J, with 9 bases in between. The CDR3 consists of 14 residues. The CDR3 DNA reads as TGTGCCAGTAGTATAGATCTACGGGGCTACGAGCAGTACTTC. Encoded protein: CASSIDLRGYEQYF. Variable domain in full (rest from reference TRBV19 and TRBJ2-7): DGGITQSPKYLFRKEGQNVTLSCEQNLNHDAMYWYRQDPGQGLRLIYYSQIVNDFQKGDIAEGYSVSREKKESFPLTVTSAQKNPTAFYLCASSIDLRGYEQYFGPGTRLTVT.

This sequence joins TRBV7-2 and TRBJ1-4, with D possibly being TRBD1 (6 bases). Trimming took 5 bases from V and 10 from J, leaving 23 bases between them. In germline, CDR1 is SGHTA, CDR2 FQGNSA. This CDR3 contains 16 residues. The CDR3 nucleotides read TGTGCCAGCAGCCAAAAGGGTGGGGGCGTCGAACGAAAACTGTTTTTT. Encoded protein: CASSQKGGGVERKLFF.

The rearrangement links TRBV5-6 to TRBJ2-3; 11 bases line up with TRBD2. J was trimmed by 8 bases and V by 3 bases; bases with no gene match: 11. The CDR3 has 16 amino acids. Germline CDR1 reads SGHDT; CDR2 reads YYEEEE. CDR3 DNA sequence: TGTGCCAGCAGCTCCTATACTAGCGGGGGTGCGAGTACGCAGTATTTT. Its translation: CASSSYTSGGASTQYF. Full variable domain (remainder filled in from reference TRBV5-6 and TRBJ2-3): DAGVTQSPTHLIKTRGQQVTLRCSPKSGHDTVSWYQQALGQGPQFIFQYYEEEERQRGNFPDRFSGHQFPNYSSELNVNALLLGDSALYLCASSSYTSGGASTQYFGPGTRLTVL.